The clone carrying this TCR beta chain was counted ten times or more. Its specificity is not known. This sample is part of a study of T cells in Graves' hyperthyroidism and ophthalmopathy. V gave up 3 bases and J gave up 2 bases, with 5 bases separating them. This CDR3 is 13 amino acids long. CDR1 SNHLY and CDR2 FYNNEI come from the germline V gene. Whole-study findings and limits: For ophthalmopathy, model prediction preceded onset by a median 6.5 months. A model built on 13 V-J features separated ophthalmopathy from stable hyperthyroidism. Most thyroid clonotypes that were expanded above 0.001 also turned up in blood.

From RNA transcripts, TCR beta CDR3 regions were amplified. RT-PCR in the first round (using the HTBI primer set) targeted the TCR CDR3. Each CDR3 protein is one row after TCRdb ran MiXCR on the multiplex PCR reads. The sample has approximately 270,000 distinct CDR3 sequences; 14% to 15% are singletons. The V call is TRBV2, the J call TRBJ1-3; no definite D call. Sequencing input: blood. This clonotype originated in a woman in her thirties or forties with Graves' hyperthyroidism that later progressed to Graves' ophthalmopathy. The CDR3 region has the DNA TGTGCCAGCAGTGAGGCAGCTGGAAACACCATATATTTT. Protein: CASSEAAGNTIYF.